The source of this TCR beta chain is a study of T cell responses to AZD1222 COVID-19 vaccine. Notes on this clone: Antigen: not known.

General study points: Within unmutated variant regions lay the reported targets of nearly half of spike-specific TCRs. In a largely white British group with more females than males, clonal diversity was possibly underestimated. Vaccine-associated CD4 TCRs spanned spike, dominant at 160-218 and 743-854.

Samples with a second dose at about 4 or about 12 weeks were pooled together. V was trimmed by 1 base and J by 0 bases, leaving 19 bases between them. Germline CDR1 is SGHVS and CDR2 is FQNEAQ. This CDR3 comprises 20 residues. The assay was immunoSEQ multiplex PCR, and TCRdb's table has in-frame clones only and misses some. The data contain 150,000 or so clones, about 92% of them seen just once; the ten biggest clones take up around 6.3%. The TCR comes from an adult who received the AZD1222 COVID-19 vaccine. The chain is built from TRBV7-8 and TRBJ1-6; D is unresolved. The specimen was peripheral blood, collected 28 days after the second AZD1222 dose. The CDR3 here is CASSLGGRAQRFSYNSPLHF. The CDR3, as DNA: TGTGCCAGCAGCTTAGGTGGCAGAGCCCAACGCTTCTCCTATAATTCACCCCTCCACTTT.